A single sample gave rise to the 17 T cell receptor beta chains below, sequenced in a study of cytomegalovirus exposure and HLA in healthy donors. PCR primers comprised 60 Vbeta and 13 Jbeta primers. Produced via immunoSEQ multiplex PCR; TCRdb's table is partial and in-frame only. Here the sample spans about 90,000 clones, roughly four fifths being singletons. Sequences were obtained from PBMCs. Every receptor here comes from a woman in her forties in good health and CMV-seropositive.

The chain links TRBV14 to TRBJ1-6; D is unclear. Germline lookup yields CDR1 SGHDN and CDR2 FVKESK. V was trimmed by 1 base and J by 13 bases, leaving 8 bases between them. The CDR3 spans 12 residues. CDR3 nucleotides: TGTGCCAGCAGCCAAGTAGAGGGTCCCCTCCACTTT. It specifies CASSQVEGPLHF.

The chain has TRBV28 and TRBJ2-7; 10 nucleotides align to TRBD1. The CDR3 has 19 amino acids. The J segment lost 3 bases and the V segment lost 2 bases, leaving 16 bases of the junction unmatched. CDR1 and CDR2 (germline): MDHEN, SYDVKM. CDR3 sequence reads: CASSLGVGTGDFSVYEQYF. The CDR3 nucleotides are TGTGCCAGCAGTTTAGGGGTGGGGACAGGGGATTTTTCGGTCTACGAGCAGTACTTC.

This clone was detected a few times. The V and J genes are TRBV7-2 and TRBJ1-5; 9 positions agree with TRBD1. Trimming removed 4 bases from V and 5 bases from J; junction bases left unmatched: 6. In germline, CDR1 is SGHTA, CDR2 FQGNSA. The CDR3 spans 15 residues. CDR3 sequence: CASSYTDRGYQPQHF. The DNA of the CDR3 is TGTGCCAGCAGCTATACCGACAGGGGGTATCAGCCCCAGCATTTT.

DNA of the CDR3: TGTGCCAGCAGTCCCTACCGGACTAGCGGTTCGCACTCCTACAATGAGCAGTTCTTC. Residues: CASSPYRTSGSHSYNEQFF. The J gene is TRBJ2-1, the V gene TRBV27, with 10 nucleotides matching TRBD2. The CDR3 length is 19 residues. V dropped 5 bases and J dropped 0; count of bases not matched to a gene: 13. Per germline, CDR1 MNHEY and CDR2 SMNVEV (reference sequence).

The V gene is TRBV14, the J gene TRBJ1-1, with D tentatively TRBD1 (6 bases). V was cut by 0 bases and J by 7 bases, with 18 bases left in between. Germline V gene data show CDR1 as SGHDN and CDR2 as FVKESK. The CDR3 spans 16 residues. The CDR3 spells CASSQDGRKRGGEAFF. The CDR3 DNA is TGTGCCAGCAGCCAAGATGGGAGGAAGAGGGGGGGTGAAGCTTTCTTT.

Points on this clone: A junction boundary mismatches the germline segment, possibly from a read error. The chain combines TRBV19 with TRBJ2-1, with D perhaps matching TRBD2 (6 bases). The CDR3 consists of 13 residues. Germline CDR1 reads LNHDA; CDR2 reads SQIVND (reference sequence). In DNA form, the CDR3 reads TGTGCTAGTAGTGATAGCGGCTACAATGAGCAGTTCTTC. Residues: CASSDSGYNEQFF.

V and J are TRBV7-9 and TRBJ1-1, with D maybe TRBD1 (5 bases). CDR1 and CDR2 from the germline V gene are SEHNR and FQNEAQ (reference sequence). Trimming shortened V by 5 bases and J by 3 bases, and 19 bases separated the two germline ends. This CDR3 comprises 16 residues. This chain's CDR3 is CASSPPRRQGDTEAFF. The CDR3 nucleotides are TGTGCCAGCAGCCCCCCACGCCGGCAGGGTGACACTGAAGCTTTCTTT.

Here the CDR3 DNA reads TGTGCCAGCAGTATACAGGGGGCCGGCACTGAAGCTTTCTTT. Encoded protein: CASSIQGAGTEAFF. This chain joins TRBV27 and TRBJ1-1; the match to TRBD1 covers 9 bases. The CDR3 contains 14 residues. V shed 5 bases, J shed 4 bases, and the junction held 5 bases outside the gene matches. Germline V gives CDR1 MNHEY, CDR2 SMNVEV (reference sequence).

The genes are TRBV4-3 and TRBJ1-5; 7 bases match TRBD1. With V trimmed by 1 base and J by 4 bases, 7 bases remained unmatched. This CDR3 contains 16 residues. The germline V gene encodes CDR1 LGHNA and CDR2 YSLEER. CDR3 loop: CASSQGAGGGNQPQHF. The CDR3 DNA reads TGCGCCAGCAGCCAAGGAGCAGGGGGAGGTAATCAGCCCCAGCATTTT.

This chain connects TRBV5-5 to TRBJ2-7, with 10 bases aligning to TRBD1. Trimming cost V 0 bases and J 6 bases; bases outside gene matches: 3. Germline V lookup: CDR1 SGHKS, CDR2 YYEKEE (reference sequence). The CDR3 is made up of 14 amino acids. The DNA of the CDR3 is TGTGCCAGCAGCTTGGCGGGACAGGGGAGCGAGCAGTACTTC. It yields the protein CASSLAGQGSEQYF.

J is TRBJ1-2 and V is TRBV7-8; the match to TRBD1 covers 7 bases. CDR1 is SGHVS, CDR2 FQNEAQ, per germline. The V gene end was trimmed by 6 bases and the J gene end by 6 bases; junction bases not matched to a gene: 10. The CDR3 loop spans 14 amino acids. CDR3 residues: CASSSGQLVNGYTF. DNA of the CDR3: TGTGCCAGCAGTTCGGGACAGTTGGTCAATGGCTACACCTTC.

This clone was seen only a few times. The chain carries TRBV5-1 and TRBJ1-5, with 9 positions matching TRBD1. The CDR3 covers 13 residues. With 4 bases clipped from V and 5 bases from J, the junction kept 1 base outside the gene matches. CDR1 and CDR2 from the germline V gene are SGHRS and YFSETQ. CDR3 amino acids: CASSRQGDQPQHF. The CDR3 DNA sequence: TGCGCCAGCAGCCGACAGGGGGATCAGCCCCAGCATTTT.

This chain uses TRBV9 with TRBJ2-1; weak D call: TRBD2 (5 bases). Germline V CDR1 and CDR2: SGDLS, YYNGEE. CDR3 length equals 15 residues. V was shortened by 0 bases and J by 7 bases, with 14 bases between the two germline ends. The CDR3 region is CASSVGGRRGNEQFF. CDR3 nucleotide sequence: TGTGCCAGCAGCGTAGGTGGGAGACGTGGGAATGAGCAGTTCTTC.

V usage is TRBV5-6 and J usage is TRBJ2-7, with D perhaps TRBD1 (6 bases). The CDR3 has 13 residues. Germline CDR1 is SGHDT and CDR2 is YYEEEE. V lost 4 bases and J lost 3, with 11 bases in between. The CDR3 loop is CASSRDTGYEQYF. CDR3 DNA sequence: TGTGCCAGCAGCCGGGACACTGGCTACGAGCAGTACTTC.

The V and J genes are TRBV12-5 and TRBJ2-7; 8 bases align to TRBD2. The ends lost 0 bases at V and 4 bases at J; junction bases unmatched: 5. This CDR3 is 15 amino acids long. Germline loops: CDR1 LGHNT, CDR2 FRNRAP. The DNA of the CDR3 is TGTGCTAGTGGTTTGGTACTAGCGGAGATATACGAGCAGTACTTC. Encoded protein: CASGLVLAEIYEQYF.

Details on this clone: Germline and junction disagree at one end, which may indicate a read error. The rearrangement joins TRBV5-4 to TRBJ1-5; D not resolved. There are 14 residues in the CDR3. Per the germline V gene, CDR1 is SGHNT and CDR2 is YYREEE (reference sequence). The CDR3 region has the DNA TGCGCCAGCAGCCAAGAGGTTGGCAATCAGCCCCAGCATTTT. This translates into CASSQEVGNQPQHF.

The rearrangement links TRBV7-2 to TRBJ2-6; D remains ambiguous. Germline CDR1 reads SGHTA; CDR2 reads FQGNSA. Trimming shortened V by 1 base and J by 0 bases, and 4 bases separated the two germline ends. There are 15 residues in the CDR3. This CDR3 is CASSLGSSGANVLTF. The CDR3 nucleotides read TGTGCCAGCAGCTTAGGGAGCTCTGGGGCCAACGTCCTGACTTTC.